Detailed here is one T cell receptor beta chain. The data originate from a study of shared clonotypes between healthy human individuals. The overall study: Donor composition was a couple of women and a few men, aged 18 to 49.

This CDR3 comprises 13 residues. V dropped 5 bases and J dropped 3 bases, with 7 bases sitting between them. CDR1 SGHTA and CDR2 FQGTGA come from the germline V gene. The method was immunoSEQ multiplex PCR; TCRdb's version includes in-frame clones alone and lacks a portion of them. The sample lists over a million clones; roughly 96% were seen once. The clonotype was recovered from a man under 40 in good health. The sequenced material came from naive CD4+ T cells sorted from blood. Subset in this sample: CD45RA+ positively selected. V is TRBV7-3 and J is TRBJ2-2, with D uncertain. The chain's CDR3 is CASSLGHTGELFF. The CDR3 nucleotides are TGTGCCAGCAGCCTCGGGCACACCGGGGAGCTGTTTTTT.